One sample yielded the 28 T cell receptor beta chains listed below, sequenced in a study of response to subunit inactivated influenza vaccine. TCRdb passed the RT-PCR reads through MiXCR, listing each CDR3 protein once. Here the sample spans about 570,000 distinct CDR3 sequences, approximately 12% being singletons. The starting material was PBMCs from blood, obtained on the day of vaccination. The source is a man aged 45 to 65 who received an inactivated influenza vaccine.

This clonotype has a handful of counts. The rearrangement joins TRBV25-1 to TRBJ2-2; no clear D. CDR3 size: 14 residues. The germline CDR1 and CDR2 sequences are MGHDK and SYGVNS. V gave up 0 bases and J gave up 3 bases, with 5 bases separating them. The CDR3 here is CASSEYLDTGELFF. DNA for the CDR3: TGTGCCAGCAGTGAATATTTGGACACCGGGGAGCTGTTTTTT.

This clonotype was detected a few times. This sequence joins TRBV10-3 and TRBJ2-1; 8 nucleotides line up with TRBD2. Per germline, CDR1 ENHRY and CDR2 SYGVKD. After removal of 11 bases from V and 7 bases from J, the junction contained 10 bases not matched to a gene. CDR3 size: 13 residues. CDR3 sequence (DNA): TGTGCCGCCGCCGGGAGGGAGCGGAATGAGCAGTTCTTC. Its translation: CAAAGRERNEQFF.

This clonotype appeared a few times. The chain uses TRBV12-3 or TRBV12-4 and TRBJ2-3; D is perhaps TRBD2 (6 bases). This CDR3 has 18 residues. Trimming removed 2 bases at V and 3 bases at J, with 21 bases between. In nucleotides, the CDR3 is TGTGCCAGCAGTTTAATTGGGGGGATTTATCTCCGAACAGATACGCAGTATTTT. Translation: CASSLIGGIYLRTDTQYF.

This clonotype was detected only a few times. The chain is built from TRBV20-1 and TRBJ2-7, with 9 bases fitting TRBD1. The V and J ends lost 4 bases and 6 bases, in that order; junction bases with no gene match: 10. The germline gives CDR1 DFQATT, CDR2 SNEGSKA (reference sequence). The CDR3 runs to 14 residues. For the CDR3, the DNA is TGCAGTGCTAACACCGGGACAGGGTTAACCGAGCAGTACTTC. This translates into CSANTGTGLTEQYF.

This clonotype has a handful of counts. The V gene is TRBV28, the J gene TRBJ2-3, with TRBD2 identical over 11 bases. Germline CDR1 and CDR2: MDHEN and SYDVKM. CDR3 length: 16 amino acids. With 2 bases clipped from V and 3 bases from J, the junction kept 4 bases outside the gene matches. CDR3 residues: CASSLPTSGGTDTQYF. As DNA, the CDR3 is TGTGCCAGCAGTTTACCTACTAGCGGGGGAACAGATACGCAGTATTTT. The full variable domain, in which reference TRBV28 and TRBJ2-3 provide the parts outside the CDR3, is DVKVTQSSRYLVKRTGEKVFLECVQDMDHENMFWYRQDPGLGLRLIYFSYDVKMKEKGDIPEGYSVSREKKERFSLILESASTNQTSMYLCASSLPTSGGTDTQYFGPGTRLTVL.

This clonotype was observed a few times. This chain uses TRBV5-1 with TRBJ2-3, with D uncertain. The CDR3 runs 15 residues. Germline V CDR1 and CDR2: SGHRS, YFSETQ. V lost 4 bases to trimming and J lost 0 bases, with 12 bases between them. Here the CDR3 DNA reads TGCGCCAGCAGCCCCGACCTCGAGAGCACAGATACGCAGTATTTT. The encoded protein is CASSPDLESTDTQYF. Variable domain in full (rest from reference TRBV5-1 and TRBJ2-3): KAGVTQTPRYLIKTRGQQVTLSCSPISGHRSVSWYQQTPGQGLQFLFEYFSETQRNKGNFPGRFSGRQFSNSRSEMNVSTLELGDSALYLCASSPDLESTDTQYFGPGTRLTVL.

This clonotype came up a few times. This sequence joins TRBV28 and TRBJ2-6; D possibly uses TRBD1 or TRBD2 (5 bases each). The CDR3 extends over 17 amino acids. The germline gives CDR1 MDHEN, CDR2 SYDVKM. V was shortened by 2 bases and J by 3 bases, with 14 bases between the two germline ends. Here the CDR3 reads CASSLIRGARGANVLTF. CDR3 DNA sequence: TGTGCCAGCAGTTTAATCAGAGGGGCGCGTGGGGCCAACGTCCTGACTTTC.

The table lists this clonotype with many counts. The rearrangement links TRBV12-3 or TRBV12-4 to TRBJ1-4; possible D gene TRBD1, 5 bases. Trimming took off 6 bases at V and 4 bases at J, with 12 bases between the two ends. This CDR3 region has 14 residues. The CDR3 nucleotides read TGTGCCAGCAGCCACAGGCGGTTTAATGAAAAACTGTTTTTT. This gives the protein CASSHRRFNEKLFF.

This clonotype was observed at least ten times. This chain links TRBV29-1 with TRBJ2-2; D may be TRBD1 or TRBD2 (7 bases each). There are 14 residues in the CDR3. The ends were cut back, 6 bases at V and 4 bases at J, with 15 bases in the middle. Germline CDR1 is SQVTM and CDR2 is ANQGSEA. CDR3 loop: CSVGGGGGTGELFF. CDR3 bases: TGCAGCGTGGGAGGGGGCGGTGGCACCGGGGAGCTGTTTTTT.

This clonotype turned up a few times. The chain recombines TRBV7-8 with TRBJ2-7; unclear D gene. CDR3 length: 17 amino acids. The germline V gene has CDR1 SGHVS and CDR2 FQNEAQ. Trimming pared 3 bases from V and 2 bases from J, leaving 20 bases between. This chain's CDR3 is CASSFLGPNSRTYEQYF. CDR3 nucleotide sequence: TGTGCCAGCAGCTTTCTAGGACCGAACTCGAGAACCTACGAGCAGTACTTC.

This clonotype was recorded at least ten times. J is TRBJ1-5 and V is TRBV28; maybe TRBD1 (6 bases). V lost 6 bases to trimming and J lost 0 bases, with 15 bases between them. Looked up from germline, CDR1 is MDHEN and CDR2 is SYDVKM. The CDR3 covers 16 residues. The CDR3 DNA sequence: TGTGCCAGCAGATCTCCCCCAGGGGATAGCAATCAGCCCCAGCATTTT. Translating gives CASRSPPGDSNQPQHF.

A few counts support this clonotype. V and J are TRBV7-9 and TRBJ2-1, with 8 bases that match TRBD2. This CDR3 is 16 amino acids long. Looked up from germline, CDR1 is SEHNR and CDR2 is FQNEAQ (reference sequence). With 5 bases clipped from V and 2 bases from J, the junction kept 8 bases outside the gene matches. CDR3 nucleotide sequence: TGTGCCAGCAGCGCGCCCGGGGGGGCTCCCTACAATGAGCAGTTCTTC. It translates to CASSAPGGAPYNEQFF.

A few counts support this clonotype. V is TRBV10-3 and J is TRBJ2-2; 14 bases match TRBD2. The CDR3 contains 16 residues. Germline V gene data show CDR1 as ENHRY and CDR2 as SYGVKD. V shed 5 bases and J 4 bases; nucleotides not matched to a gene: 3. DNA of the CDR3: TGTGCCATCAGTACGACTAGCGGGAGGGGCACCGGGGAGCTGTTTTTT. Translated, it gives CAISTTSGRGTGELFF.

This CDR3 reads CASSPYRVRMNTEAFF. For the CDR3, the DNA is TGTGCCAGCAGTCCCTACAGGGTTCGGATGAACACTGAAGCTTTCTTT. V is TRBV12-3 or TRBV12-4 and J is TRBJ1-1; D is perhaps TRBD1 (6 bases). Trimming stripped 5 bases from V and 0 bases from J, with 16 bases between. This CDR3 spans 16 amino acids.

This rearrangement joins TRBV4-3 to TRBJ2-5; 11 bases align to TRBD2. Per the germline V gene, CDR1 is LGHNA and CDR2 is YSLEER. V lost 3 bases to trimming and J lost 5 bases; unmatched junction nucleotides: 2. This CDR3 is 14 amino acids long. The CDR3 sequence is CASSHRTSGETQYF. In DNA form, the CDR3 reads TGCGCCAGCAGCCATAGGACTAGCGGGGAGACCCAGTACTTC.

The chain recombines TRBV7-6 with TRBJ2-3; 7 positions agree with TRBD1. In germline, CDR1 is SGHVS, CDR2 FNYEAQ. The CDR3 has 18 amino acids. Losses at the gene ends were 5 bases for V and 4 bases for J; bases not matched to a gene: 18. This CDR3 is CASSPPPTGEIDPDTQYF. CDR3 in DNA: TGTGCCAGCAGCCCACCCCCTACAGGGGAGATCGACCCAGATACGCAGTATTTT. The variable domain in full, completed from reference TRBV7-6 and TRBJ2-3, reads GAGVSQSPRYKVTKRGQDVALRCDPISGHVSLYWYRQALGQGPEFLTYFNYEAQQDKSGLPNDRFSAERPEGSISTLTIQRTEQRDSAMYRCASSPPPTGEIDPDTQYFGPGTRLTVL.

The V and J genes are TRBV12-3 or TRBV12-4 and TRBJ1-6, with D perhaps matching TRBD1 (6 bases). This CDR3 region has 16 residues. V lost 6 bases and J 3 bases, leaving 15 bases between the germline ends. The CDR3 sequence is CASSPGQLLYNSPLHF. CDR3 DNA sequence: TGTGCCAGCAGCCCTGGACAGCTACTCTATAATTCACCCCTCCACTTT.

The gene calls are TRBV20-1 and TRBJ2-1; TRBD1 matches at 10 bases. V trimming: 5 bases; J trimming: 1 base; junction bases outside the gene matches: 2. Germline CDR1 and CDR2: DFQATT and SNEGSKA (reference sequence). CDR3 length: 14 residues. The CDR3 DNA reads TGCAGTGCTGGGGGACAGGGGTCCTACAATGAGCAGTTCTTC. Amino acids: CSAGGQGSYNEQFF.

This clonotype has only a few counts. This CDR3 reads CASRRDFAEAFF. The DNA for the CDR3 is TGTGCCAGCAGACGAGATTTCGCTGAAGCTTTCTTT. This rearrangement joins TRBV12-3 or TRBV12-4 to TRBJ1-1; D gene unclear. This CDR3 spans 12 amino acids. V was clipped by 6 bases and J by 6 bases, with 11 bases between them.

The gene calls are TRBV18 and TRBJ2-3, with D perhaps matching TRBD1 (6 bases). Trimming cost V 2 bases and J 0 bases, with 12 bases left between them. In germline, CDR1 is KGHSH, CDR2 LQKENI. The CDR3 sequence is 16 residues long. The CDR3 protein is CASSPISQGSTDTQYF. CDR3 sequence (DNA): TGTGCCAGCTCACCAATCTCACAGGGAAGCACAGATACGCAGTATTTT.

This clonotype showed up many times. In DNA form, the CDR3 reads TGTGCCAGCAGCCAAGAACCACCGGGGGCGCCCACTGAAGCTTTCTTT. It codes for CASSQEPPGAPTEAFF. The rearrangement links TRBV4-2 to TRBJ1-1; D is possibly TRBD1 (6 bases). Trimming left V 0 bases short and J 4 bases short, with 15 bases between. In germline, CDR1 is LGHNA, CDR2 YNFKEQ. The CDR3 contains 16 residues.

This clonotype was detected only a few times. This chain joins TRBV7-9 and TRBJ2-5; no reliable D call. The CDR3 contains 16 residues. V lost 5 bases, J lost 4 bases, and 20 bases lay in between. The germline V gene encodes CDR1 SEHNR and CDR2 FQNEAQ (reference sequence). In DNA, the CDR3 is TGTGCCAGCAGCAGACCAAGGGATTGGTTGGGAGAGACCCAGTACTTC. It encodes CASSRPRDWLGETQYF.

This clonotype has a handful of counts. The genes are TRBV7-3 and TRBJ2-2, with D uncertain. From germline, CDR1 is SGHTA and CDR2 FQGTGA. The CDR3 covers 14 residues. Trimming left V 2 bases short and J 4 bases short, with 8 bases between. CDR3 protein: CASSLLTSTGELFF. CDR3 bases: TGTGCCAGCAGCTTACTGACTTCCACCGGGGAGCTGTTTTTT.

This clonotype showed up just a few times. CDR3 region: CSASDSSISNQPQHF. CDR3 bases: TGCAGTGCTTCGGACAGTTCCATTAGCAATCAGCCCCAGCATTTT. V gene TRBV20-1 combines with J gene TRBJ1-5; the D gene is possibly TRBD1 (6 bases). Germline V gene data show CDR1 as DFQATT and CDR2 as SNEGSKA (reference sequence). Trimming left V 5 bases short and J 0 bases short, with 14 bases between. This CDR3 is 15 amino acids long.

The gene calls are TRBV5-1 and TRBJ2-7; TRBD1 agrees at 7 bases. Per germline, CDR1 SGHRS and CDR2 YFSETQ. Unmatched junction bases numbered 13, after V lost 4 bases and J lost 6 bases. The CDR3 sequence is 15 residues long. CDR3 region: CASSRDTTTGREQYF. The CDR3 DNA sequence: TGCGCCAGCAGCCGAGACACCACGACAGGGCGCGAGCAGTACTTC.

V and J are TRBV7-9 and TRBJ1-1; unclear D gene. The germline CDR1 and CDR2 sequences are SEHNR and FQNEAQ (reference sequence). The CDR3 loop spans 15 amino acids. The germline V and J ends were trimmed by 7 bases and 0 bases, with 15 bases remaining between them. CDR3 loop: CASTPRTGLNTEAFF. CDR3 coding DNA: TGTGCCAGCACCCCTCGGACGGGATTGAACACTGAAGCTTTCTTT.

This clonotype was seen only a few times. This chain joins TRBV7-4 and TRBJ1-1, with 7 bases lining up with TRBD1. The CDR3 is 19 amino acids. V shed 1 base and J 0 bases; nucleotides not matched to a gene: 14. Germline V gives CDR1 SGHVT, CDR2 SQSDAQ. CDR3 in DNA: TGTGCCAGCAGCTTAGTTTTCACAGGGGCCCCTCTTATGAACACTGAAGCTTTCTTT. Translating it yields CASSLVFTGAPLMNTEAFF.

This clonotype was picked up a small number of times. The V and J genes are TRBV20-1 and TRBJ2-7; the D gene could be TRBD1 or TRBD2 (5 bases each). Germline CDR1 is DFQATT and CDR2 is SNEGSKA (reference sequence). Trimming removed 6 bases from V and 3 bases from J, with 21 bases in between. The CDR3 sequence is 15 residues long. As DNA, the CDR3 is TGCAGTGCCCCTGGTGAGGGACCCCACATCTACGAGCAGTACTTC. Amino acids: CSAPGEGPHIYEQYF.